A selection of T cell receptor beta chains follows, all from one sample in a study of T cell responses to AZD1222 COVID-19 vaccine. Here immunoSEQ multiplex PCR was the method, and the copy in TCRdb shows in-frame clones only, minus some. Altogether 68,000 or so clones are present, around nine tenths being singletons, with the ten largest covering about 8%. Sequenced material: peripheral blood, taken on day 0 of AZD1222 vaccination. These receptor sequences come from an adult in good health. Each CDR3 is given with its conserved first and last residue. Fields, in order: D gene, V gene, J gene, CDR3 protein, CDR3 DNA. A D gene is named only where the DNA matches it firmly.

d_gene: .; v_gene: TRBV6-5; j_gene: TRBJ1-2; CDR3aa: CASSYSIGTYGYTF; CDR3nt: TGTGCCAGCAGTTACTCGATTGGCACCTATGGCTACACCTTC
d_gene: TRBD1; v_gene: TRBV7-9; j_gene: TRBJ1-1; CDR3aa: CASSSGGFTEAFF; CDR3nt: TGTGCCAGCAGCTCAGGGGGGTTCACTGAAGCTTTCTTT
d_gene: TRBD2; v_gene: TRBV7-8; j_gene: TRBJ2-3; CDR3aa: CASSLPSGSMSFRDTQYF; CDR3nt: TGTGCCAGCAGCTTACCTAGCGGGAGTATGAGTTTCCGAGATACGCAGTATTTT
d_gene: .; v_gene: TRBV28; j_gene: TRBJ1-5; CDR3aa: CASSLGGRVGQPQHF; CDR3nt: TGTGCCAGCAGCTTGGGGGGACGGGTTGGTCAGCCCCAGCATTTT
d_gene: TRBD2; v_gene: TRBV6-5; j_gene: TRBJ2-3; CDR3aa: CAGVSGRAGKDTQYF; CDR3nt: TGTGCCGGTGTCAGCGGGAGGGCCGGGAAAGATACGCAGTATTTT
d_gene: .; v_gene: TRBV5-1; j_gene: TRBJ2-5; CDR3aa: CASSLDVGETQYF; CDR3nt: TGCGCCAGCAGCTTGGACGTCGGGGAGACCCAGTACTTC
d_gene: .; v_gene: TRBV6-6; j_gene: TRBJ2-3; CDR3aa: CASSARADTQYF; CDR3nt: TGTGCCAGCAGTGCTAGAGCAGATACGCAGTATTTT
d_gene: TRBD1; v_gene: TRBV27; j_gene: TRBJ1-5; CDR3aa: CASSLSTGAGQPQHF; CDR3nt: TGTGCCAGCAGTTTATCGACAGGGGCAGGTCAGCCCCAGCATTTT
d_gene: .; v_gene: TRBV3-1/TRBV3-2; j_gene: TRBJ1-2; CDR3aa: CASSQAHLLGYTF; CDR3nt: TGTGCCAGCAGCCAAGCACACCTGCTCGGCTACACCTTC
d_gene: TRBD1; v_gene: TRBV2; j_gene: TRBJ2-1; CDR3aa: CASSVGQGATNEQFF; CDR3nt: TGTGCCAGCAGTGTTGGGCAGGGGGCGACTAATGAGCAGTTCTTC
d_gene: .; v_gene: TRBV6-1; j_gene: TRBJ2-7; CDR3aa: CASSEVPFAGSSSYEQYF; CDR3nt: TGTGCCAGCAGTGAGGTCCCCTTTGCAGGTTCTAGCTCCTACGAGCAGTACTTC
d_gene: .; v_gene: TRBV6-1; j_gene: TRBJ2-7; CDR3aa: CASSEAIYQGYEQYF; CDR3nt: TGTGCCAGCAGTGAAGCGATTTATCAGGGGTACGAGCAGTACTTC
d_gene: TRBD2; v_gene: TRBV4-1; j_gene: TRBJ2-2; CDR3aa: CASSHPGTSSLGELFF; CDR3nt: TGCGCCAGCAGCCATCCCGGGACTAGCAGTCTCGGGGAGCTGTTTTTT
d_gene: TRBD1; v_gene: TRBV27; j_gene: TRBJ2-7; CDR3aa: CASSPRTGIYEQYF; CDR3nt: TGTGCCAGCAGTCCACGGACAGGGATTTACGAGCAGTACTTC
d_gene: TRBD1; v_gene: TRBV2; j_gene: TRBJ1-4; CDR3aa: CASRQDRGQEKLFF; CDR3nt: TGTGCCAGCAGACAGGACAGGGGGCAGGAAAAACTGTTTTTT
d_gene: .; v_gene: TRBV12-5; j_gene: TRBJ2-1; CDR3aa: CASGDRDLAYNEQFF; CDR3nt: TGTGCTAGTGGCGACCGGGACCTGGCCTACAATGAGCAGTTCTTC
d_gene: .; v_gene: TRBV3-1/TRBV3-2; j_gene: TRBJ1-2; CDR3aa: CASSQTGNYGYTF; CDR3nt: TGTGCCAGCAGCCAAACAGGGAACTATGGCTACACCTTC
d_gene: TRBD1; v_gene: TRBV10-3; j_gene: TRBJ1-1; CDR3aa: CAITGTGTEAFF; CDR3nt: TGTGCCATCACCGGGACAGGGACTGAAGCTTTCTTT
d_gene: .; v_gene: TRBV29-1; j_gene: TRBJ2-7; CDR3aa: CSVSRFREREQYF; CDR3nt: TGCAGCGTATCCAGGTTTAGGGAGCGCGAGCAGTACTTC
d_gene: .; v_gene: TRBV7-9; j_gene: TRBJ2-7; CDR3aa: CASSRIGAYEQYF; CDR3nt: TGTGCCAGCAGCCGAATTGGGGCCTACGAGCAGTACTTC
d_gene: .; v_gene: TRBV28; j_gene: TRBJ1-3; CDR3aa: CASSLGVPVPGNTIYF; CDR3nt: TGTGCCAGCAGTTTAGGGGTACCGGTGCCTGGAAACACCATATATTTT
d_gene: .; v_gene: TRBV11-3; j_gene: TRBJ2-2; CDR3aa: CASSGMGVNTGELFF; CDR3nt: TGTGCCAGCAGCGGGATGGGCGTTAACACCGGGGAGCTGTTTTTT
d_gene: .; v_gene: TRBV19; j_gene: TRBJ1-2; CDR3aa: CASSEGLWQPYGYTF; CDR3nt: TGTGCCAGTAGTGAGGGGCTTTGGCAGCCCTATGGCTACACCTTC
d_gene: .; v_gene: TRBV11-2; j_gene: TRBJ2-1; CDR3aa: CASSIEGYGRVNNEQFF; CDR3nt: TGTGCCAGCAGTATTGAAGGGTACGGGCGGGTAAACAATGAGCAGTTCTTC
d_gene: .; v_gene: TRBV3-1/TRBV3-2; j_gene: TRBJ1-2; CDR3aa: CASSTRQVPRFYTF; CDR3nt: TGTGCCAGCAGCACCCGACAGGTACCTCGATTCTACACCTTC
d_gene: .; v_gene: TRBV5-5; j_gene: TRBJ1-1; CDR3aa: CASSLAGARNTEAFF; CDR3nt: TGTGCCAGCAGCTTGGCGGGGGCCAGGAACACTGAAGCTTTCTTT
d_gene: .; v_gene: TRBV30; j_gene: TRBJ1-6; CDR3aa: CAWSGGNGSPLHF; CDR3nt: TGTGCCTGGAGTGGAGGGAATGGCTCACCCCTCCACTTT
d_gene: TRBD1; v_gene: TRBV5-6; j_gene: TRBJ1-2; CDR3aa: CASSFLGEGGDGYTF; CDR3nt: TGTGCCAGCAGCTTCCTTGGGGAAGGGGGCGATGGCTACACCTTC
d_gene: TRBD1; v_gene: TRBV19; j_gene: TRBJ2-1; CDR3aa: CASSTGQASYNEQFF; CDR3nt: TGTGCCAGTAGTACTGGACAGGCCTCCTACAATGAGCAGTTCTTC
d_gene: .; v_gene: TRBV28; j_gene: TRBJ2-1; CDR3aa: CASRFSRFEQFF; CDR3nt: TGTGCCAGCCGATTCTCTAGGTTTGAGCAGTTCTTC
d_gene: TRBD2; v_gene: TRBV6-2/TRBV6-3; j_gene: TRBJ2-1; CDR3aa: CASSSRKGGSYNEQFF; CDR3nt: TGTGCCAGCAGTTCCCGGAAGGGAGGGTCCTACAATGAGCAGTTCTTC
d_gene: .; v_gene: TRBV19; j_gene: TRBJ2-3; CDR3aa: CASRLGWEDTQYF; CDR3nt: TGTGCCAGCAGACTCGGGTGGGAAGATACGCAGTATTTT
d_gene: TRBD1; v_gene: TRBV6-5; j_gene: TRBJ2-7; CDR3aa: CASRSSRDRVYEQYF; CDR3nt: TGTGCCAGCCGCTCGTCACGGGACAGGGTATACGAGCAGTACTTC
d_gene: .; v_gene: TRBV12-3/TRBV12-4; j_gene: TRBJ2-2; CDR3aa: CASTFRKGELFF; CDR3nt: TGTGCCAGCACCTTTCGAAAGGGGGAGCTGTTTTTT
d_gene: TRBD2; v_gene: TRBV5-1; j_gene: TRBJ2-1; CDR3aa: CASSPYPLRETGSYNEQFF; CDR3nt: TGCGCCAGCAGCCCATACCCCCTGCGGGAGACCGGATCCTACAATGAGCAGTTCTTC
d_gene: .; v_gene: TRBV7-2; j_gene: TRBJ1-2; CDR3aa: CASSLDGPGYGYTF; CDR3nt: TGTGCCAGCAGCTTAGATGGTCCAGGCTATGGCTACACCTTC
d_gene: .; v_gene: TRBV24-1; j_gene: TRBJ2-7; CDR3aa: CATSESGTLFYEQYF; CDR3nt: TGTGCCACCAGTGAATCCGGGACCCTTTTCTACGAGCAGTACTTC
d_gene: TRBD2; v_gene: TRBV7-9; j_gene: TRBJ2-1; CDR3aa: CASSRTSGSTHEQFF; CDR3nt: TGTGCCAGCAGCCGGACTAGCGGGAGTACCCATGAGCAGTTCTTC
d_gene: TRBD2; v_gene: TRBV7-9; j_gene: TRBJ2-7; CDR3aa: CASSRLAGKVYEQYF; CDR3nt: TGTGCCAGCAGCCGCTTAGCGGGAAAAGTTTACGAGCAGTACTTC
d_gene: .; v_gene: TRBV29-1; j_gene: TRBJ2-1; CDR3aa: CSVVRSYNEQFF; CDR3nt: TGCAGCGTTGTTCGGAGTTACAATGAGCAGTTCTTC
d_gene: .; v_gene: TRBV7-2; j_gene: TRBJ2-2; CDR3aa: CASSLNRVGELFF; CDR3nt: TGTGCCAGCAGCTTAAACCGTGTCGGGGAGCTGTTTTTT